Listed below are T cell receptor beta chains from one sample, sequenced in a study of blood T cell repertoires in COVID-19. Here immunoSEQ multiplex PCR was the method, and the copy in TCRdb shows in-frame clones only, minus some. The sample holds roughly 150,000 clones, around four fifths seen once. The source material was PBMCs or T cells enriched from blood (not recorded which). All receptors derive from a woman aged 40 to 50 who had recovered from COVID-19. The CDR3 runs from the conserved cysteine through the conserved F or W. Fields, in order: V gene, J gene, D gene, clone size, CDR3 DNA, CDR3 protein. A D gene is named only where the DNA matches it firmly. Where a row states a size, it is once, few, many or the class of an expanded clone; other rows omit it.

V: TRBV11-2; J: TRBJ2-3; D: .; size: .; DNA: TGTGCCAGCAGCCGTCTACTTCGCACAGATACGCAGTATTTT; CDR3: CASSRLLRTDTQYF
V: TRBV5-1; J: TRBJ1-3; D: .; size: few; DNA: TGCGCCAGCAGCTTAAATACAGGGTCTGGAAACACCATATATTTT; CDR3: CASSLNTGSGNTIYF
V: TRBV7-8; J: TRBJ1-1; D: .; size: .; DNA: TGTGCCAGCAGCCCTACCGGACAGCACCCTGAAGCTTTCTTT; CDR3: CASSPTGQHPEAFF
V: TRBV5-4; J: TRBJ1-2; D: .; size: .; DNA: TGTGCCAGCAGCTTGATGGGGCAGAACTATGGCTACACCTTC; CDR3: CASSLMGQNYGYTF
V: TRBV2; J: TRBJ2-7; D: .; size: once; DNA: TGTGCCACCCAGGAGGTCAGGGGCTACGAGCAGTACTTC; CDR3: CATQEVRGYEQYF
V: TRBV7-3; J: TRBJ2-5; D: TRBD2; size: .; DNA: TGTGCCAGCAGCTTATTCGCGTTCGGGAGGGAGACCCAGTACTTC; CDR3: CASSLFAFGRETQYF
V: TRBV28; J: TRBJ1-1; D: .; size: .; DNA: TGTGCCAGCCACTTGCCAGGGGCGGGCGGCACTGAAGCTTTCTTT; CDR3: CASHLPGAGGTEAFF
V: TRBV5-1; J: TRBJ2-1; D: .; size: .; DNA: TGCGCCAGCAGCGCCCTTAGCGGAGACGAGCAGTTCTTC; CDR3: CASSALSGDEQFF
V: TRBV25-1; J: TRBJ1-2; D: .; size: .; DNA: TGTGCCAGCAGCACCGGTTATGGCTACACCTTC; CDR3: CASSTGYGYTF
V: TRBV3-1/TRBV3-2; J: TRBJ2-3; D: TRBD2; size: once; DNA: TGTGCCAGCAGCCAAGAGGGACTAGCCGAACCCGTCACTTACACAGATACGCAGTATTTT; CDR3: CASSQEGLAEPVTYTDTQYF
V: TRBV30; J: TRBJ1-6; D: .; size: few; DNA: TGTGCCTGGAGTGCCCTTGAGGGAGCGGGTAATTCACCCCTCCACTTT; CDR3: CAWSALEGAGNSPLHF
V: TRBV25-1; J: TRBJ2-5; D: .; size: .; DNA: TGTGCCAGCAGTGATTATCGACAGTCCCAAGAGACCCAGTACTTC; CDR3: CASSDYRQSQETQYF
V: TRBV11-2; J: TRBJ2-7; D: TRBD2; size: many; DNA: TGTGCCAGCAGCTCACATGAAGGGAGAGCGGGAGGCCCCTACGAGCAGTACTTC; CDR3: CASSSHEGRAGGPYEQYF
V: TRBV30; J: TRBJ2-1; D: TRBD2; size: .; DNA: TGTGCCTGGAGGGCCCCTTCCCCCAGCGGGAGGGCCGATGAGCAGTTCTTC; CDR3: CAWRAPSPSGRADEQFF
V: TRBV5-6; J: TRBJ2-7; D: TRBD2; size: .; DNA: TGTGCCAGCAGCTTGGCTAGCGGCTTCTCCTACGAGCAGTACTTC; CDR3: CASSLASGFSYEQYF
V: TRBV11-3; J: TRBJ2-1; D: TRBD2; size: .; DNA: TGTGCCAGCAGCCTAAGGCCTAGCGGGAGCTATGAGCAGTTCTTC; CDR3: CASSLRPSGSYEQFF